This TCR beta chain emerged from a study of T-cell memory formation after mild COVID-19. The wider study: For the most part, TCR clusters were specific to one donor.

This clonotype was picked up a small number of times. There are 14 residues in the CDR3. Germline CDR1 reads DFQATT; CDR2 reads SNEGSKA (reference sequence). TCRdb reprocessed the 5' RACE reads with MiXCR, giving one entry per CDR3 protein. The data hold 44,000 or so distinct CDR3 sequences, with approximately 9.6% observed a single time. The sequence was collected from an adult woman who had mild COVID-19 (a few samples of this study predate the infection). Cell type and time point are not known. The chain uses TRBV20-1 and TRBJ1-1; TRBD1 matches at 7 bases. The sample was PBMCs or a T cell subset sorted from them (not recorded which). The DNA for the CDR3 is TGCAGAGTTGGGACAGCGCTATTGAACACTGAAGCTTTCTTT. The encoded protein is CRVGTALLNTEAFF.